Here is one TCR beta chain with its context. Its antigen is not known. This specimen belongs to a study of a mutant IDH1 vaccine in newly diagnosed glioma. Looking at the study overall: Mean patient age was around 40 years; around 60% were male and about 40% female. The study, taken as a whole, reports: Pseudoprogression seemed unlinked to shifts in top peripheral T cell clonotypes. Of the patients, roughly 95% had vaccine-induced immune responses.

The time point: week 11, during vaccination. Vaccination used 300 ug of mutant IDH1 20-mer peptide per dose, with topical imiquimod. The assay was immunoSEQ multiplex PCR, and TCRdb's table has in-frame clones only and misses some. The repertoire consists of more than 20,000 clones, with roughly 85% occurring once and the leading ten covering around 7.5%. This specimen was PBMCs, taken from a glioma patient whose treatment included an IDH1 peptide vaccine. The source is a man aged 40-55 years with glioma.

In DNA, the CDR3 is TGTGCCAGCAGTGTAGGGAAGAATGAGCAGTTCTTC. Translated, it gives CASSVGKNEQFF. The chain combines TRBV27 with TRBJ2-1; no clear D gene. With 5 bases removed from V and 7 bases from J, the gap between germline ends came to 9 bases. The CDR3 runs to 12 residues. Per the germline V gene, CDR1 is MNHEY and CDR2 is SMNVEV (reference sequence).